Listed here are 26 T cell receptor beta chains from one sample, sequenced in a study of cytomegalovirus exposure and HLA in healthy donors. Here immunoSEQ multiplex PCR was the method, and the copy in TCRdb shows in-frame clones only, minus some. The data show over 200,000 clones, 85% to 90% seen once. Sample: PBMCs. These receptors were collected from a woman aged 18-29 years in good health and CMV-seronegative.

V gene TRBV11-2 combines with J gene TRBJ2-5, with a weak D call TRBD2 (6 bases). Germline V lookup: CDR1 SGHAT, CDR2 FQNNGV. The CDR3 totals 18 residues. The V end lost 1 base, the J end lost 5 bases, and 23 bases lay between the germline ends. CDR3 amino acids: CASSLVHRGGPLGETQYF. CDR3 in DNA: TGTGCCAGCAGCTTAGTACATAGGGGAGGACCGCTTGGGGAGACCCAGTACTTC.

V gene TRBV5-4 combines with J gene TRBJ2-1, with 10 nucleotides matching TRBD2. The V segment lost 4 bases and the J segment 9 bases; nucleotides outside the gene matches: 13. Per germline, CDR1 SGHNT and CDR2 YYREEE (reference sequence). CDR3 length: 16 residues. The CDR3 DNA sequence: TGTGCCAGCAGCCCCCCTGGGCTAGCGGGAGTCGGTGAGCAGTTCTTC. Protein: CASSPPGLAGVGEQFF.

The gene calls are TRBV19 and TRBJ2-7; 10 nucleotides line up with TRBD2. The CDR3 extends over 15 amino acids. The ends lost 5 bases at V and 2 bases at J; junction bases unmatched: 6. Germline-derived CDR1 and CDR2 are LNHDA and SQIVND (reference sequence). For the CDR3, the DNA is TGTGCCAGTAGTCCTAGCGGGAGTATTCCCTACGAGCAGTACTTC. Translating gives CASSPSGSIPYEQYF.

J is TRBJ2-7 and V is TRBV28, with TRBD2 identical over 11 bases. Looked up from germline, CDR1 is MDHEN and CDR2 is SYDVKM. Germline trimming cut 4 bases from V and 3 bases from J; bases unmatched to any gene: 2. The CDR3 runs to 14 residues. The CDR3 DNA sequence: TGTGCCAGCAGTTCGACTAGCGGGGACTACGAGCAGTACTTC. It is translated as CASSSTSGDYEQYF.

The J gene is TRBJ2-7, the V gene TRBV5-1, with D unresolved. The CDR3 is 14 residues long. V was shortened by 2 bases and J by 2 bases, with 11 bases between the two germline ends. Germline CDR1 reads SGHRS; CDR2 reads YFSETQ. CDR3 sequence reads: CASSLSGAPYEQYF. CDR3 in DNA: TGCGCCAGCAGCTTATCTGGAGCCCCCTACGAGCAGTACTTC.

V usage is TRBV19 and J usage is TRBJ2-7, with 11 bases matching TRBD1. V trimming: 3 bases; J trimming: 10 bases; junction bases outside the gene matches: 8. The CDR3 sequence is 14 residues long. The germline CDR1 and CDR2 sequences are LNHDA and SQIVND (reference sequence). The CDR3 nucleotides read TGTGCCAGTAGTATCAGCCAGGACAGGGGGCGTCAGTACTTC. This encodes CASSISQDRGRQYF.

The rearrangement uses TRBV28 and TRBJ1-2; TRBD1 agrees at 9 bases. Germline values: CDR1 MDHEN, CDR2 SYDVKM. The V gene end was trimmed by 3 bases and the J gene end by 7 bases; junction bases not matched to a gene: 3. This CDR3 contains 13 residues. This CDR3 reads CASSFTGGGGYTF. The CDR3 DNA reads TGTGCCAGCAGTTTCACAGGGGGCGGTGGCTACACCTTC.

The chain couples TRBV5-6 to TRBJ2-7; 12 nucleotides line up with TRBD2. Germline V gene data show CDR1 as SGHDT and CDR2 as YYEEEE. This CDR3 spans 15 amino acids. The J segment lost 2 bases and the V segment lost 3 bases, leaving 3 bases of the junction unmatched. The CDR3 DNA reads TGTGCCAGCAGCTCCTGGACTAGCGGGACCTACGAGCAGTACTTC. Its protein is CASSSWTSGTYEQYF.

The chain employs TRBV19 and TRBJ2-5; TRBD2 matches 8 bases. Trimming at V came to 3 bases and at J to 5 bases, leaving 11 bases not matched to a gene. Germline V gene lookup returns CDR1 LNHDA and CDR2 SQIVND (reference sequence). The CDR3 consists of 16 residues. CDR3: CASSMMLVTSAETQYF. CDR3 bases: TGTGCCAGTAGTATGATGTTGGTGACTAGCGCGGAGACCCAGTACTTC.

V is TRBV6-5 and J is TRBJ2-2; D is perhaps TRBD2 (6 bases). The V end was cut by 7 bases, the J end by 1 base, with 13 bases between. The CDR3 covers 15 residues. Germline values: CDR1 MNHEY, CDR2 SVGAGI. The CDR3 DNA is TGTGCCAGCACCCCCTGGGGGGAGAACACCGGGGAGCTGTTTTTT. Translated: CASTPWGENTGELFF.

This chain links TRBV6-5 with TRBJ2-2; D may be TRBD2 (5 bases). With 0 bases removed from V and 7 bases from J, the gap between germline ends came to 15 bases. This CDR3 has 16 amino acids. Germline V gives CDR1 MNHEY, CDR2 SVGAGI. The CDR3, as DNA: TGTGCCAGCAGTTACTCGCCTAGCCCTGCTGGCGGGGAGCTGTTTTTT. The encoded protein is CASSYSPSPAGGELFF.

Written as DNA, the CDR3 is TGTGCCTGGAGTGTATCGCAGGGGGGTGAAGCTTTCTTT. Amino acids: CAWSVSQGGEAFF. The V gene is TRBV30, the J gene TRBJ1-1, with 7 bases fitting TRBD1. V shed 0 bases, J shed 7 bases, and the junction held 5 bases outside the gene matches. Germline V gene sequence: CDR1 GTSNPN, CDR2 SVGIG (reference sequence). The CDR3 totals 13 residues.

This clone has just one count. The chain uses TRBV6-1 and TRBJ2-1, with 9 bases that match TRBD2. The CDR3 spans 14 residues. Trimming cost V 7 bases and J 8 bases; bases outside gene matches: 9. Per the germline V gene, CDR1 is MNHNS and CDR2 is SASEGT. The CDR3 loop is CASNFIAGADEQFF. CDR3 in DNA: TGTGCCAGCAATTTTATAGCGGGAGCTGATGAGCAGTTCTTC.

This chain connects TRBV28 to TRBJ2-1; 14 bases map to TRBD2. The V and J ends lost 6 bases and 2 bases, in that order; junction bases with no gene match: 12. In germline, CDR1 is MDHEN, CDR2 SYDVKM. This CDR3 has 19 residues. CDR3 DNA: TGTGCCAGCAGCCCCCCCGCCGGGACTAGCGGGAGAACCTACAATGAGCAGTTCTTC. Amino acids: CASSPPAGTSGRTYNEQFF.

The chain is built from TRBV7-9 and TRBJ2-5; D possibly corresponds to TRBD2 (7 bases). CDR3 size: 15 residues. The V gene's germline CDR1 is SEHNR and CDR2 FQNEAQ (reference sequence). V was shortened by 5 bases and J by 5 bases, with 18 bases between the two germline ends. The CDR3 DNA is TGTGCCAGCAGCCGCGGGGGCTTCACCGGGGAGACCCAGTACTTC. It is translated as CASSRGGFTGETQYF.

This clone was counted once. V usage is TRBV5-4 and J usage is TRBJ2-3; 7 bases are a match to TRBD2. V gave up 1 base and J gave up 4 bases; unmatched junction bases: 6. The CDR3 spans 15 residues. The V gene's germline CDR1 is SGHNT and CDR2 YYREEE (reference sequence). CDR3 nucleotides: TGTGCCAGCAGCTTGAGTCCTAGCGGATCAGATACGCAGTATTTT. This sequence encodes CASSLSPSGSDTQYF.

This sequence joins TRBV27 and TRBJ2-1, with 15 bases matching TRBD2. V trimming: 5 bases; J trimming: 4 bases; junction bases outside the gene matches: 6. The germline V gene has CDR1 MNHEY and CDR2 SMNVEV (reference sequence). The CDR3 has 17 amino acids. CDR3 sequence: CASSPGLAGGPYNEQFF. As DNA, the CDR3 is TGTGCCAGCAGTCCGGGACTAGCGGGAGGACCTTACAATGAGCAGTTCTTC.

The rearrangement uses TRBV4-1 and TRBJ2-7; no clear D gene. Trimming stripped 0 bases from V and 2 bases from J, with 17 bases between. The germline CDR1 and CDR2 sequences are MGHRA and YSYEKL. CDR3 length: 17 residues. The CDR3 region is CASSQDPRSAPPYEQYF. Here the CDR3 DNA reads TGCGCCAGCAGCCAAGATCCACGGAGCGCCCCACCCTACGAGCAGTACTTC.

V and J are TRBV28 and TRBJ2-2; 7 bases are shared with TRBD2. CDR3 length: 14 amino acids. The germline V gene encodes CDR1 MDHEN and CDR2 SYDVKM. J gave up 0 bases and V 8 bases, and 3 bases lay outside the gene matches. The CDR3 region has the DNA TGTGCCAGCTCGGGAGGACCGAACACCGGGGAGCTGTTTTTT. It encodes CASSGGPNTGELFF.

The J gene is TRBJ2-2, the V gene TRBV27; perhaps TRBD1 as D (5 bases). Germline V CDR1 and CDR2: MNHEY, SMNVEV (reference sequence). Trimming took 6 bases from V and 2 from J, leaving 7 bases between them. The CDR3 has 13 amino acids. DNA of the CDR3: TGTGCCAGCAGGGACACCAACACCGGGGAGCTGTTTTTT. Protein sequence: CASRDTNTGELFF.

This clone has more than one count but fewer than ten. The junction does not match germline at one end; this may be a read error. The chain combines TRBV7-7 with TRBJ2-7, with a weak D call TRBD2 (5 bases). CDR1 is SSHAT, CDR2 FNYEAQ, per germline (reference sequence). The CDR3 length is 13 residues. CDR3 in amino acids: CASSPREGSEQYF. Written as DNA, the CDR3 is TGTGCTAGCAGCCCGAGGGAAGGGAGCGAGCAGTACTTC.

This clone was seen once. J is TRBJ2-7 and V is TRBV7-9; TRBD2 matches 14 bases. The CDR3 is made up of 16 amino acids. Germline loops: CDR1 SEHNR, CDR2 FQNEAQ (reference sequence). V was clipped by 5 bases and J by 3 bases; unmatched bases: 6. CDR3 sequence reads: CASSPRTSGRHYEQYF. The CDR3 nucleotides are TGTGCCAGCAGCCCACGGACTAGCGGGAGGCACTACGAGCAGTACTTC.

The sample holds a few counts of this clone. The V and J genes are TRBV29-1 and TRBJ2-2; 10 positions agree with TRBD2. Germline CDR1 is SQVTM and CDR2 is ANQGSEA. V was pared by 5 bases and J by 3 bases, with 3 bases of the junction left unmatched. The CDR3 is 14 amino acids. CDR3 nucleotide sequence: TGCAGCGTTCAGCGGGAGGGGGACACCGGGGAGCTGTTTTTT. It specifies CSVQREGDTGELFF.

The gene calls are TRBV5-6 and TRBJ1-5, with TRBD1 matching 7 bases. J lost 3 bases, V lost 5 bases, and 5 bases had no gene match. The germline V gene has CDR1 SGHDT and CDR2 YYEEEE. CDR3 length equals 14 residues. In DNA form, the CDR3 reads TGTGCCAGCAGATTGACAGGGAACAATCAGCCCCAGCATTTT. Its protein is CASRLTGNNQPQHF.

This sequence joins TRBV5-6 and TRBJ1-1, with 10 bases identical to TRBD1. The CDR3 covers 13 residues. V was clipped by 5 bases and J by 11 bases; unmatched bases: 9. Germline-derived CDR1 and CDR2 are SGHDT and YYEEEE. Written as DNA, the CDR3 is TGTGCCAGCAGGTTGACGGGACAGGGGAAGGCTTTCTTT. Encoded protein: CASRLTGQGKAFF. Full variable domain (rest looked up from reference TRBV5-6 and TRBJ1-1): DAGVTQSPTHLIKTRGQQVTLRCSPKSGHDTVSWYQQALGQGPQFIFQYYEEEERQRGNFPDRFSGHQFPNYSSELNVNALLLGDSALYLCASRLTGQGKAFFGQGTRLTVV.

This chain links TRBV19 with TRBJ1-1; 7 bases align to TRBD1. Germline V CDR1 and CDR2: LNHDA, SQIVND (reference sequence). This CDR3 has 12 residues. The V and J ends lost 9 bases and 5 bases, in that order; junction bases with no gene match: 6. This CDR3 is CASSDRVTEAFF. CDR3 nucleotides: TGTGCCAGCTCAGACAGGGTTACTGAAGCTTTCTTT.